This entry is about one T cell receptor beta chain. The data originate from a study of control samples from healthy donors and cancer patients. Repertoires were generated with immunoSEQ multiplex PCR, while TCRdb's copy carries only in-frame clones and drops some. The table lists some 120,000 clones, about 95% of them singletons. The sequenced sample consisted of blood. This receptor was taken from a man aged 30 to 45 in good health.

The CDR3 coding sequence is TGTGCCAGCAGTTTATCGACAGGGCCCTCTGAAGCTTTCTTT. It encodes CASSLSTGPSEAFF. This chain links TRBV27 with TRBJ1-1; 7 bases are shared with TRBD1. This CDR3 contains 14 residues. After removal of 0 bases from V and 6 bases from J, the junction contained 4 bases not matched to a gene. Germline CDR1 reads MNHEY; CDR2 reads SMNVEV (reference sequence).